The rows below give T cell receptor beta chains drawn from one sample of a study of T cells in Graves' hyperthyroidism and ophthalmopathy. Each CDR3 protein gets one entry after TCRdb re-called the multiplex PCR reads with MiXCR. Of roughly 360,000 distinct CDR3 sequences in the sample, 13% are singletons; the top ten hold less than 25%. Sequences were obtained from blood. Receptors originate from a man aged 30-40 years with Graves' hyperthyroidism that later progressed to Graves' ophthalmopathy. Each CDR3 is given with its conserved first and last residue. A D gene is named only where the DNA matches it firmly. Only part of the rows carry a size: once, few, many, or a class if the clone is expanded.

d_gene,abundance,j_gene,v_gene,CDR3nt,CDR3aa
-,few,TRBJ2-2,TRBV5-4,TGTGCCAGCAGCTTGGAGGGGCCCACCGGGGAGCTGTTTTTT,CASSLEGPTGELFF
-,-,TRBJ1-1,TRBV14,TGTGCCAGCAGCCAAGATCAAGGCCGGTTGAACACTGAAGCTTTCTTT,CASSQDQGRLNTEAFF
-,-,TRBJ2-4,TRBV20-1,TGCAGTGCTAGTCGGACGATTGTCTGGGAAAACATTCGGTACTTC,CSASRTIVWENIRYF
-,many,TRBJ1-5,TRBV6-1,TGTGCCAGCAGTCGAAGACAGCTTGGCAATCAGCCCCAGCATTTT,CASSRRQLGNQPQHF
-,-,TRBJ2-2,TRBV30,TGTGCCTGGAGTCTCGGCTCGGGCACCGGGGAGCTGTTTTTT,CAWSLGSGTGELFF
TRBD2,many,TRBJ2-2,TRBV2,TGTGCCAGCTCCGGGACTAGCGGGTCCACCGGGGAGCTGTTTTTT,CASSGTSGSTGELFF
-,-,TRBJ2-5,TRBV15,TGTGCCACCAGCAGGGATATAGTCCAACAAGAGACCCAGTGCTTC,CATSRDIVQQETQCF
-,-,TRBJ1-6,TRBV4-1,TGCGCCAGCAGCCAAGGCTACGACCATAATTCACCCCTCCACTTT,CASSQGYDHNSPLHF
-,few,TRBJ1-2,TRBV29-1,TGCAGCGTTGAATCGAGCTTTGACTATGGCTACACCTTC,CSVESSFDYGYTF
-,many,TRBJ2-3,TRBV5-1,TGCGCCAGCAGCTTGGGCCATGGGACTTCTAGCACAGATACGCAGTATTTT,CASSLGHGTSSTDTQYF
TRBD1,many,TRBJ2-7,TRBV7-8,TGTGCCAGCAGCCTTAACCGACAGGCGACAGGGGAGCAGTACTTC,CASSLNRQATGEQYF
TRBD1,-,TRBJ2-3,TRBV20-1,TGCAGTGCTATTCCCGGGACAGGGAACACAGATACGCAGTATTTT,CSAIPGTGNTDTQYF
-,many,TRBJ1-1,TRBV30,TGTGCCTGGAGTTTTGAGCTGAACACTGAAGCTTTCTTT,CAWSFELNTEAFF
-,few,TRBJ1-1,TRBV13,TGTGCCAGCAGCAACCTTAGGGGGGGAACTGAAGCTTTCTTT,CASSNLRGGTEAFF
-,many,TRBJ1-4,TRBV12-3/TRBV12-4,TGTGCCAGCAGTCAGGACGGGACGTCAGAAAAACTGTTTTTT,CASSQDGTSEKLFF
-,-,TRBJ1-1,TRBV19,TGTGCCAGTAGTATCGACGGACGGGCGGGAGCTTTCTTT,CASSIDGRAGAFF
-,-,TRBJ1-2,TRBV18,TGTGCCAGCTCACCTTCTAGGGGGGCGCGAGGCTACACCTTC,CASSPSRGARGYTF